This TCR beta chain appears in the sequencing data of a study of cytomegalovirus exposure and HLA in healthy donors. This PCR relied on a set of 60 Vbeta primers and 13 Jbeta primers. Clones were sequenced by immunoSEQ multiplex PCR, and TCRdb holds only the in-frame ones, with some missing. This sample carries about 140,000 clones, around 80% of them seen once, and the ten largest clones take approximately 1.8%. Germline assignment: CDR1 SGDLS and CDR2 YYNGEE. V lost 2 bases, J lost 4 bases, and 1 base stayed unmatched. This CDR3 is 15 amino acids long. Sequencing was performed on PBMCs. This receptor was identified in a man aged 40-50 years in good health and CMV-seronegative. The chain employs TRBV9 and TRBJ2-7; 15 nucleotides align to TRBD2. The CDR3 DNA is TGTGCCAGCAGCGTGGGACTAGCGGGAGGTTACGAGCAGTACTTC. Translating gives CASSVGLAGGYEQYF.